What follows is one T cell receptor (beta chain) and its context. Its cognate antigen is unknown. From germline, CDR1 is SGHRS and CDR2 YFSETQ. CDR3 size: 13 residues. V was clipped by 1 base and J by 6 bases, with 10 bases between them. This specimen belongs to a study of cytomegalovirus exposure and HLA in healthy donors. As for the study in general: Genotyping showed roughly 81% of 398 donors falling in the Caucasian-associated ancestry cluster.

General study findings and limits: Most of the CMV-associated TCR beta chains (in a later analysis) appeared to be HLA-restricted.

At the time of sampling, donors were nominally healthy, though unrecorded immune exposures were likely. The PCR ran on 60 Vbeta and 13 Jbeta primers. Per the authors' pipeline: Counted up in a later analysis, unique TCR beta chains came to 60 million to 95 million, with around 9.9 million shared. Profiled with immunoSEQ multiplex PCR; TCRdb holds only in-frame clones, not every one. The V and J calls and clone size are taken from that table; D and trimming were inferred from the DNA. Of over 150,000 clones listed, 68% are singletons. The TCR comes from a man aged 45-65 years in good health and CMV-seronegative. This chain links TRBV5-1 with TRBJ2-5, with a weak D call TRBD2 (7 bases). The source material was PBMCs. The CDR3 sequence: CASSLLRGQTQYF. The CDR3 nucleotides read TGCGCCAGCAGCTTGCTGCGGGGGCAGACCCAGTACTTC.